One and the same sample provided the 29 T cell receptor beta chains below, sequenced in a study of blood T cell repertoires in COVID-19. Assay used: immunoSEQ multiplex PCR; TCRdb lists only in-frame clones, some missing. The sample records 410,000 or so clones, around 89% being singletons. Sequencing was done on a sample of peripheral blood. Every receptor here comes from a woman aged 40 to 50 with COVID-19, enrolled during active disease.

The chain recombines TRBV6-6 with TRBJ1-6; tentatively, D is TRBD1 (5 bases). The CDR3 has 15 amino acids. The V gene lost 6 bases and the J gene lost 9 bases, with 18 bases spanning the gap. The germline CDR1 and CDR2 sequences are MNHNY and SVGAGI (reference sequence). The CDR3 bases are TGTGCCAGCAGCTGGGGCCCCAGGATCAGTTCACCCCTCCACTTT. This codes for CASSWGPRISSPLHF.

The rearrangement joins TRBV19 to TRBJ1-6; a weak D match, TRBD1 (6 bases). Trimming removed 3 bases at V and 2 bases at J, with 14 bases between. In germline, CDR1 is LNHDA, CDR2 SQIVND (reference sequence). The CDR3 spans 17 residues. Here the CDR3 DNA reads TGTGCCAGTAGTATCAAGGTTGGGGACACCTATAATTCACCCCTCCACTTT. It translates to CASSIKVGDTYNSPLHF.

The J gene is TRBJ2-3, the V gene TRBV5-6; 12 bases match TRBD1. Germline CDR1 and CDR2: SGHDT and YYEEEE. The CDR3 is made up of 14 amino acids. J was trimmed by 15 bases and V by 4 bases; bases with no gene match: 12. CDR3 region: CASSTGTGGALPYF. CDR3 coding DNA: TGTGCCAGCAGCACCGGGACAGGGGGCGCGCTTCCTTATTTT.

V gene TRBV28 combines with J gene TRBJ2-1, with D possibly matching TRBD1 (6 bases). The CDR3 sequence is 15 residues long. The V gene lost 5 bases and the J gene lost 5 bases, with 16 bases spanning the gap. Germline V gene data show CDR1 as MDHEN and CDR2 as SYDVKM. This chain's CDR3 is CASSQGGGAHNEQFF. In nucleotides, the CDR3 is TGTGCCAGCAGTCAAGGGGGTGGGGCGCACAATGAGCAGTTCTTC.

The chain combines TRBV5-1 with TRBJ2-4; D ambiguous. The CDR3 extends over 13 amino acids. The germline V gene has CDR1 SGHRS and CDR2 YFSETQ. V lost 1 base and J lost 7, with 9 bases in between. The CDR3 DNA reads TGCGCCAGCAGCTTGAGTGAGGCCAACATTCAGTACTTC. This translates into CASSLSEANIQYF. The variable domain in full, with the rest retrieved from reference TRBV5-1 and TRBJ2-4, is KAGVTQTPRYLIKTRGQQVTLSCSPISGHRSVSWYQQTPGQGLQFLFEYFSETQRNKGNFPGRFSGRQFSNSRSEMNVSTLELGDSALYLCASSLSEANIQYFGAGTRLSVL.

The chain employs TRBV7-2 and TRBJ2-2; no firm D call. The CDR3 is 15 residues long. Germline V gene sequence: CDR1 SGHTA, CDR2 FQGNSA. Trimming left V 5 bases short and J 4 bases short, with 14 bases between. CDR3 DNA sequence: TGTGCCAGCAGCCCCCCTGGTACTGGCACCGGGGAGCTGTTTTTT. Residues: CASSPPGTGTGELFF.

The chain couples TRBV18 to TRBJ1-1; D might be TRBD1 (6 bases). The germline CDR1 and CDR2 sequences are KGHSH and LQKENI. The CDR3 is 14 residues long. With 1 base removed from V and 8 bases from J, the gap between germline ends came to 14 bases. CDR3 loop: CASSPQGDSGEAFF. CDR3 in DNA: TGTGCCAGCTCACCACAGGGGGATTCCGGGGAAGCTTTCTTT. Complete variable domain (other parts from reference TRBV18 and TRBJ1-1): NAGVMQNPRHLVRRRGQEARLRCSPMKGHSHVYWYRQLPEEGLKFMVYLQKENIIDESGMPKERFSAEFPKEGPSILRIQQVVRGDSAAYFCASSPQGDSGEAFFGQGTRLTVV.

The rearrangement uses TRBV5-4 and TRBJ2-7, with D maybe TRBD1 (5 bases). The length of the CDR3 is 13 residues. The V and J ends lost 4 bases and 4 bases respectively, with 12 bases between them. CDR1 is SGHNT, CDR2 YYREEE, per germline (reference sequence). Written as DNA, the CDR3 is TGTGCCAGCAGCCAACCAACAGGATACGAGCAGTACTTC. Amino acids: CASSQPTGYEQYF.

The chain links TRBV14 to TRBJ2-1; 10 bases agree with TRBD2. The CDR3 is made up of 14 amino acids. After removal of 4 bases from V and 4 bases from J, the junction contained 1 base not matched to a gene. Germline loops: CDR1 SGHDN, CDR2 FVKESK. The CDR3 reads CASSPGLAYNEQFF. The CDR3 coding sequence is TGTGCCAGCAGCCCGGGACTAGCGTACAATGAGCAGTTCTTC. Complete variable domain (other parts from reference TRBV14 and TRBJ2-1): EAGVTQFPSHSVIEKGQTVTLRCDPISGHDNLYWYRRVMGKEIKFLLHFVKESKQDESGMPNNRFLAERTGGTYSTLKVQPAELEDSGVYFCASSPGLAYNEQFFGPGTRLTVL.

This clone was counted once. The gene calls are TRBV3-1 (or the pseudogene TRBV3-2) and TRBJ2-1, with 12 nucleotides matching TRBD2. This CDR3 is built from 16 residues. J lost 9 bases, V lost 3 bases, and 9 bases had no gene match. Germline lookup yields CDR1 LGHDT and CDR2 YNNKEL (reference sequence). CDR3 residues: CASSHLAGGPGGEQFF. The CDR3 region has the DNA TGTGCCAGCAGCCACCTAGCGGGAGGGCCCGGGGGTGAGCAGTTCTTC.

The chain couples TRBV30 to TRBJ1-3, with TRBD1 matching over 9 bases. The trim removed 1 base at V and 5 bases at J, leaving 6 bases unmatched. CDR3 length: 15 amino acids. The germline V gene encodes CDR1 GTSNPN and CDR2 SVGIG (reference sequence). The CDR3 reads CAWSGTGTGRNTIYF. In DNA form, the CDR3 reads TGTGCCTGGAGTGGGACCGGGACAGGGAGAAACACCATATATTTT.

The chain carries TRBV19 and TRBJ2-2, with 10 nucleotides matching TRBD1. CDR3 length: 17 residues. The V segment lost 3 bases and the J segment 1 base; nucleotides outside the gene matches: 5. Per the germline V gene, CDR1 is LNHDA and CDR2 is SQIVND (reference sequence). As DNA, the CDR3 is TGTGCCAGTAGTATGACAGGGGGCGCGGGGAACACCGGGGAGCTGTTTTTT. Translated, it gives CASSMTGGAGNTGELFF.

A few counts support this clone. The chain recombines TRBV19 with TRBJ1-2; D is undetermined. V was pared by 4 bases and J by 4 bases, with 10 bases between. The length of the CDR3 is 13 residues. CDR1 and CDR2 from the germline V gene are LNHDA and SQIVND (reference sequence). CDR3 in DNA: TGTGCCAGTAGTAGGGAGGCGTCCTATGGCTACACCTTC. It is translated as CASSREASYGYTF.

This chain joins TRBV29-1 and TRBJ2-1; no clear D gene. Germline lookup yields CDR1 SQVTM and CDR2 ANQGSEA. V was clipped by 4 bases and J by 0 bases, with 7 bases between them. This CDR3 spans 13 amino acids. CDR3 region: CSVVESSYNEQFF. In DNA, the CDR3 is TGCAGCGTTGTCGAGAGCTCCTACAATGAGCAGTTCTTC.

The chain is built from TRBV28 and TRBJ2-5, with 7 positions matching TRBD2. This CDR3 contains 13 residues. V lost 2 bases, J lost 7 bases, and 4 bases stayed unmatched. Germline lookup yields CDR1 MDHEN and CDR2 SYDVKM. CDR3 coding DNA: TGTGCCAGCAGTTTACCCCCGGGGGGGACCCAGTACTTC. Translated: CASSLPPGGTQYF.

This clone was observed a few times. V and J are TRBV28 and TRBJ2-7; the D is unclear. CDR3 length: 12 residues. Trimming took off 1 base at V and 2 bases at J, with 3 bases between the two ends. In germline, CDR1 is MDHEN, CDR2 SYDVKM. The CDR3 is CASSLSAYEQYF. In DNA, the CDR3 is TGTGCCAGCAGTTTATCTGCCTACGAGCAGTACTTC.

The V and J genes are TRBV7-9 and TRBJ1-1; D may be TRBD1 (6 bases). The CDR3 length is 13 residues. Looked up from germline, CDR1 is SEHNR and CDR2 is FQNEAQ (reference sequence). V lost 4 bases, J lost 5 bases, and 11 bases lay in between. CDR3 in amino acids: CASSSRRGTEAFF. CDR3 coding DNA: TGTGCCAGCAGCTCCCGTAGGGGGACTGAAGCTTTCTTT.

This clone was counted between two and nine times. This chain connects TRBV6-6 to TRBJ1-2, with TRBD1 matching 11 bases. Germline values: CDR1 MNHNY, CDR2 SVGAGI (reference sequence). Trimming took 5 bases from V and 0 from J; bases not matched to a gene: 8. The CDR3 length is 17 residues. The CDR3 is CASSRGDRGGANYGYTF. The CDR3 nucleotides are TGTGCCAGCAGTCGCGGGGACAGGGGGGGAGCTAACTATGGCTACACCTTC.

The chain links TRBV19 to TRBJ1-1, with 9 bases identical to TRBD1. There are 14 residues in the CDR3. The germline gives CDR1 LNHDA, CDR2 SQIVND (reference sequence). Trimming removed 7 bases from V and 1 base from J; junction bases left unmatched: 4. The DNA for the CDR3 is TGTGCCAGTAACGACAGGGGGAGGAACACTGAAGCTTTCTTT. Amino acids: CASNDRGRNTEAFF.

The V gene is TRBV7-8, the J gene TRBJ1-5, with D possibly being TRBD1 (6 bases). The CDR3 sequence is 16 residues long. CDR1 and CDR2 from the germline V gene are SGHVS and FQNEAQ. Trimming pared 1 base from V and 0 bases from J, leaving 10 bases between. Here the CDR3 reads CASSLEQGYSNQPQHF. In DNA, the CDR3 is TGTGCCAGCAGCTTAGAACAGGGTTATAGCAATCAGCCCCAGCATTTT.

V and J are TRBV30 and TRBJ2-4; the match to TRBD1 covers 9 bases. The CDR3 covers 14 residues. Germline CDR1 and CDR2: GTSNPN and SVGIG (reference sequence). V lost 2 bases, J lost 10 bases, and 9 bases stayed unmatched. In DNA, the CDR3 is TGTGCCTGGAGTCCCGGGACAGGGCATGGGATTCAGTACTTC. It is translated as CAWSPGTGHGIQYF.

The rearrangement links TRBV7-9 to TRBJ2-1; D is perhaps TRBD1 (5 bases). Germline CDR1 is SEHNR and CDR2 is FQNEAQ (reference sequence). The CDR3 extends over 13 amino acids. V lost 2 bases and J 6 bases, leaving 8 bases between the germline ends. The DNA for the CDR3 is TGTGCCAGCAGCTTACCAGGGTCCAATGAGCAGTTCTTC. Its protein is CASSLPGSNEQFF.

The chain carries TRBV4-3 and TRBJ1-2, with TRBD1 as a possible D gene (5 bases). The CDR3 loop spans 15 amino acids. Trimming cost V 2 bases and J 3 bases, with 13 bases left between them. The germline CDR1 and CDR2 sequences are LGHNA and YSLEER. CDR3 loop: CASSQLAGGDYGYTF. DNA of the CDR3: TGCGCCAGCAGCCAACTTGCCGGGGGGGACTATGGCTACACCTTC.

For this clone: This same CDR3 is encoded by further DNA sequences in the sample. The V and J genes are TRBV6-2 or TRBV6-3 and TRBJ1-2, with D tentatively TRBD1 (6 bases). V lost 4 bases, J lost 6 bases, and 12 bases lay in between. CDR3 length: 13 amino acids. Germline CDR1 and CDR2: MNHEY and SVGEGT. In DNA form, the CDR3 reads TGTGCCAGCAGTTCCAGGGGCGGTCATGGCTACACCTTC. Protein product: CASSSRGGHGYTF.

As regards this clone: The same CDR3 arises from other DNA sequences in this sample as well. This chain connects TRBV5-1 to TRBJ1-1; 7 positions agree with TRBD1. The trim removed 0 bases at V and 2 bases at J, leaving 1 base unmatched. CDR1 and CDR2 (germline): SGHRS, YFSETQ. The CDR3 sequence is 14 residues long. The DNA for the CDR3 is TGCGCCAGCAGCTTGGACAGGGGAAACACTGAAGCTTTCTTT. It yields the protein CASSLDRGNTEAFF.

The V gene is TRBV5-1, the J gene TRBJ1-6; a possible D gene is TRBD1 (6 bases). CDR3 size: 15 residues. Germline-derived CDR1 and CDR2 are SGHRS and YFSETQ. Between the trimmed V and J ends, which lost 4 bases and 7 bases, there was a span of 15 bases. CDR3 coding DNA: TGCGCCAGCAGCGTTAACAGGGCAGGGAATTCACCCCTCCACTTT. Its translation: CASSVNRAGNSPLHF.

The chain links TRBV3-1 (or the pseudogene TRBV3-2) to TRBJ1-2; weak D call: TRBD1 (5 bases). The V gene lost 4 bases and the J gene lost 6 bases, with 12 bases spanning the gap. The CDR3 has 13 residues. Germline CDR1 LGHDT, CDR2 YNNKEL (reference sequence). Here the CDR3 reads CASSRGTANGYTF. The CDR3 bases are TGTGCCAGCAGCCGCGGGACGGCAAATGGCTACACCTTC.

The CDR3 is CASGDRSYEQYF. In DNA, the CDR3 is TGTGCCAGCGGAGACCGATCCTACGAGCAGTACTTC. The chain uses TRBV6-6 and TRBJ2-7; no clear D. Trimming took off 8 bases at V and 1 base at J, with 9 bases between the two ends. Germline-derived CDR1 and CDR2 are MNHNY and SVGAGI (reference sequence). The CDR3 runs 12 residues.

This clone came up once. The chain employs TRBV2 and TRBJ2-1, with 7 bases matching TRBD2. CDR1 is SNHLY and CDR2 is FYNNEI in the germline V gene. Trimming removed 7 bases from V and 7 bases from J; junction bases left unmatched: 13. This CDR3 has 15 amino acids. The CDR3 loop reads CASNDGPGAGNEQFF. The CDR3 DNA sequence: TGTGCCAGCAACGATGGTCCGGGAGCGGGGAATGAGCAGTTCTTC.